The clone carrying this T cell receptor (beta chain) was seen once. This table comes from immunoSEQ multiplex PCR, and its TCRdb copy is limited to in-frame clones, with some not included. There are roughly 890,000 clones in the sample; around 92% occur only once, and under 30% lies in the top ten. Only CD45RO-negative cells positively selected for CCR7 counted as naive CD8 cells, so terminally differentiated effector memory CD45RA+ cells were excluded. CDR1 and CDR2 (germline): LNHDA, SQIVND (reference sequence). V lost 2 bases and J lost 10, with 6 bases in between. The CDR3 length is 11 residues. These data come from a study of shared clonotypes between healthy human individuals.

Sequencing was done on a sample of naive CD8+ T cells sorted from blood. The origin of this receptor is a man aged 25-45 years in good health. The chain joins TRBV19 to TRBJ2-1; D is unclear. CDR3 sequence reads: CASSIKGEQFF. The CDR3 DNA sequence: TGTGCCAGTAGTATAAAAGGAGAGCAGTTCTTC. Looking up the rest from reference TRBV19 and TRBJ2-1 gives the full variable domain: DGGITQSPKYLFRKEGQNVTLSCEQNLNHDAMYWYRQDPGQGLRLIYYSQIVNDFQKGDIAEGYSVSREKKESFPLTVTSAQKNPTAFYLCASSIKGEQFFGPGTRLTVL.